A selection of T cell receptor beta chains follows, all from one sample in a study of OX40 agonist ivuxolimab in advanced cancers. TCRdb's table, derived via immunoSEQ multiplex PCR, lists solely in-frame clones and lacks some. The sample consists of 55,000 to 70,000 clones, around 90% of them appearing once. Sequencing used CD4+ or CD8+ T cells sorted from blood, obtained in a trial of the OX40 agonist ivuxolimab. The receptor source for this set is an adult with an advanced solid tumor such as melanoma, head and neck, liver or kidney cancer. Each CDR3 is given with its conserved first and last residue. D genes are given only for firm matches.

J gene,V gene,D gene,CDR3 protein,CDR3 DNA
TRBJ2-3,TRBV7-3,-,CASSFRAGPTDTQYF,TGTGCCAGCAGCTTCCGAGCGGGCCCCACAGATACGCAGTATTTT
TRBJ2-7,TRBV11-1,-,CASSGDISYEQYF,TGTGCCAGCAGCGGGGACATCTCCTACGAGCAGTACTTC
TRBJ2-7,TRBV27,-,CASSLGTDTYEQYF,TGTGCCAGCAGTTTAGGGACGGATACCTACGAGCAGTACTTC
TRBJ1-5,TRBV6-6,-,CASRQGSNQPQHF,TGTGCCAGCAGGCAGGGGAGCAATCAGCCCCAGCATTTT
TRBJ1-4,TRBV5-1,TRBD1,CASSLGTGGDEKLFF,TGCGCCAGCAGCTTAGGGACAGGGGGAGATGAAAAACTGTTTTTT
TRBJ2-1,TRBV27,-,CASSLFTLNEQFF,TGTGCCAGCAGTTTGTTCACCCTCAATGAGCAGTTCTTC
TRBJ1-2,TRBV7-2,-,CASSPRRGLGYGYTF,TGTGCCAGCAGCCCCCGCAGGGGATTAGGCTATGGCTACACCTTC
TRBJ1-1,TRBV30,-,CALLPYLAGNTEAFF,TGTGCCTTATTACCTTACCTAGCGGGGAACACTGAAGCTTTCTTT
TRBJ1-2,TRBV27,TRBD1,CASTGQGVRGYTF,TGTGCCAGCACCGGACAGGGGGTGAGGGGCTACACCTTC
TRBJ1-1,TRBV20-1,TRBD1,CSAHRTGEAFF,TGCAGTGCTCACAGGACAGGAGAAGCTTTCTTT
TRBJ2-4,TRBV7-9,TRBD2,CASRASGTSGPSGIQYF,TGTGCCAGCAGGGCGTCCGGGACTAGCGGACCCTCGGGCATTCAGTACTTC